The 32 T cell receptor beta chains reported below all come from one sample, sequenced in a study of control samples from healthy donors and cancer patients. This table comes from immunoSEQ multiplex PCR, and its TCRdb copy is limited to in-frame clones, with some not included. The repertoire includes 68,000 or so clones, 65% to 85% of them detected once, and more than 15% sits in the top ten. What was sequenced was blood. Receptors originate from a man in his 60s in good health.

This clone was seen a single time. The chain joins TRBV11-2 to TRBJ2-7; weak D call: TRBD2 (6 bases). CDR3 length: 15 residues. V was cut by 4 bases and J by 3 bases, with 16 bases left in between. CDR1 is SGHAT, CDR2 FQNNGV, per germline. The chain's CDR3 is CASSSPNGGNYEQYF. CDR3 sequence (DNA): TGTGCCAGCAGCTCCCCCAACGGGGGAAACTACGAGCAGTACTTC.

The V call is TRBV4-2, the J call TRBJ2-7; 10 bases match TRBD2. The CDR3 spans 14 residues. V was clipped by 3 bases and J by 1 base; unmatched bases: 0. The germline V gene encodes CDR1 LGHNA and CDR2 YNFKEQ. The CDR3 protein is CASSQGLASYEQYF. As DNA, the CDR3 is TGTGCCAGCAGCCAGGGACTAGCGTCCTACGAGCAGTACTTC.

This rearrangement joins TRBV5-4 to TRBJ2-2; 9 bases are a match to TRBD1. The V gene end was trimmed by 4 bases and the J gene end by 3 bases; junction bases not matched to a gene: 4. Germline V CDR1 and CDR2: SGHNT, YYREEE (reference sequence). There are 15 residues in the CDR3. DNA of the CDR3: TGTGCCAGCAGCCCTGACAGGGGGGACACCGGGGAGCTGTTTTTT. It encodes CASSPDRGDTGELFF. Together with reference TRBV5-4 and TRBJ2-2, the CDR3 gives the full variable domain: ETGVTQSPTHLIKTRGQQVTLRCSSQSGHNTVSWYQQALGQGPQFIFQYYREEENGRGNFPPRFSGLQFPNYSSELNVNALELDDSALYLCASSPDRGDTGELFFGEGSRLTVL.

The chain carries TRBV19 and TRBJ2-5; 10 nucleotides match TRBD2. The CDR3 runs 16 residues. Germline V gene lookup returns CDR1 LNHDA and CDR2 SQIVND (reference sequence). The junction had 10 bases not matched to a gene; V was cut back by 5 bases and J by 4 bases. CDR3 bases: TGTGCCAGTAGTCCCGGACTAGCGGAGGACCCAGAGACCCAGTACTTC. Residues: CASSPGLAEDPETQYF.

This rearrangement joins TRBV30 to TRBJ1-3; perhaps TRBD1 as D (5 bases). V was clipped by 1 base and J by 0 bases, with 10 bases between them. Per germline, CDR1 GTSNPN and CDR2 SVGIG (reference sequence). This CDR3 has 15 residues. The CDR3 DNA reads TGTGCCTGGAGTGAGGGGACCAGCTCTGGAAACACCATATATTTT. Encoded protein: CAWSEGTSSGNTIYF. The variable domain in full, with the rest retrieved from reference TRBV30 and TRBJ1-3, is SQTIHQWPATLVQPVGSPLSLECTVEGTSNPNLYWYRQAAGRGLQLLFYSVGIGQISSEVPQNLSASRPQDRQFILSSKKLLLSDSGFYLCAWSEGTSSGNTIYFGEGSWLTVV.

The chain is built from TRBV9 and TRBJ1-6; no reliable D call. Germline V gene data show CDR1 as SGDLS and CDR2 as YYNGEE. There are 14 residues in the CDR3. Trimming shortened V by 2 bases and J by 5 bases, and 8 bases separated the two germline ends. The CDR3 DNA reads TGTGCCAGCAGCGTGAACACTAATAATTCACCCCTCCACTTT. This encodes CASSVNTNNSPLHF.

The V and J genes are TRBV15 and TRBJ2-1; 9 bases are shared with TRBD2. V shed 2 bases, J shed 3 bases, and the junction held 8 bases outside the gene matches. The germline V gene has CDR1 LNHNV and CDR2 YYDKDF (reference sequence). This CDR3 has 17 amino acids. The CDR3: CATSRHPGLAFYNEQFF. The CDR3 region has the DNA TGTGCCACCAGCAGACATCCGGGACTAGCCTTCTACAATGAGCAGTTCTTC.

The chain employs TRBV7-2 and TRBJ2-1, with 9 bases that match TRBD2. Germline V gene data show CDR1 as SGHTA and CDR2 as FQGNSA. J lost 4 bases, V lost 2 bases, and 6 bases had no gene match. CDR3 length equals 16 residues. The CDR3 is CASSLLGSGRYNEQFF. CDR3 bases: TGTGCCAGCAGCTTACTTGGTAGCGGGAGATACAATGAGCAGTTCTTC.

V and J are TRBV24-1 and TRBJ1-1; D may be TRBD1 (5 bases). This CDR3 has 11 amino acids. Germline values: CDR1 KGHDR, CDR2 SFDVKD. With 6 bases removed from V and 4 bases from J, the gap between germline ends came to 5 bases. This CDR3 is CATSRGTEAFF. For the CDR3, the DNA is TGTGCCACCAGTAGGGGCACTGAAGCTTTCTTT.

This rearrangement joins TRBV4-3 to TRBJ2-1; 7 nucleotides line up with TRBD2. There are 17 residues in the CDR3. The J segment lost 2 bases and the V segment lost 3 bases, leaving 10 bases of the junction unmatched. Germline V gene data show CDR1 as LGHNA and CDR2 as YSLEER. CDR3 region: CASSQAPAGTPYNEQFF. The CDR3 DNA reads TGCGCCAGCAGCCAGGCCCCAGCGGGAACCCCCTACAATGAGCAGTTCTTC.

V is TRBV7-9 and J is TRBJ1-5; D is perhaps TRBD1 (5 bases). V dropped 1 base and J dropped 6 bases, with 10 bases sitting between them. The CDR3 sequence is 14 residues long. CDR1 is SEHNR, CDR2 FQNEAQ, per germline (reference sequence). The CDR3 loop reads CASSLGGMGQPQHF. In DNA form, the CDR3 reads TGTGCCAGCAGCTTAGGGGGGATGGGTCAGCCCCAGCATTTT.

The V and J genes are TRBV5-1 and TRBJ2-3; a weak D match, TRBD1 (6 bases). This CDR3 has 14 amino acids. The germline V gene encodes CDR1 SGHRS and CDR2 YFSETQ. With 1 base removed from V and 4 bases from J, the gap between germline ends came to 10 bases. The CDR3 sequence: CASSLQDSPDTQYF. The DNA of the CDR3 is TGCGCCAGCAGCTTGCAGGACAGCCCAGATACGCAGTATTTT.

This chain connects TRBV28 to TRBJ1-2, with D perhaps TRBD1 (5 bases). Per germline, CDR1 MDHEN and CDR2 SYDVKM. The CDR3 is made up of 13 amino acids. Trimming cost V 3 bases and J 5 bases, with 10 bases left between them. The CDR3, as DNA: TGTGCCAGCAGTTTTCCCAGGGTTTATGGCTACACCTTC. It specifies CASSFPRVYGYTF.

The CDR3 DNA is TGTGCCAGCAGTTTCGAGGGGGCGGCCTACACCGGGGAGCTGTTTTTT. This encodes CASSFEGAAYTGELFF. The chain has TRBV27 and TRBJ2-2; 7 bases are shared with TRBD1. CDR3 length: 16 amino acids. V shed 3 bases, J shed 3 bases, and the junction held 7 bases outside the gene matches. CDR1 is MNHEY, CDR2 SMNVEV, per germline (reference sequence).

The V gene is TRBV7-2, the J gene TRBJ2-1, with D perhaps matching TRBD1 or TRBD2 (6 bases each). The CDR3 covers 15 residues. V was trimmed by 2 bases and J by 8 bases, leaving 16 bases between them. Germline V gives CDR1 SGHTA, CDR2 FQGNSA. The DNA of the CDR3 is TGTGCCAGCAGCTTATCTAATCTAGGGGGGCATGAGCAGTTCTTC. It codes for CASSLSNLGGHEQFF.

The chain carries TRBV15 and TRBJ2-5; D possibly matches TRBD1 or TRBD2 (5 bases each). Germline CDR1 and CDR2: LNHNV and YYDKDF (reference sequence). The CDR3 totals 15 residues. V gave up 1 base and J gave up 8 bases, with 17 bases separating them. The CDR3 spells CATSRGGVRSGTQYF. CDR3 nucleotides: TGTGCCACCAGCAGAGGAGGGGTCCGGAGCGGAACCCAGTACTTC. Full variable domain (outside the CDR3, taken from reference TRBV15 and TRBJ2-5): DAMVIQNPRYQVTQFGKPVTLSCSQTLNHNVMYWYQQKSSQAPKLLFHYYDKDFNNEADTPDNFQSRRPNTSFCFLDIRSPGLGDTAMYLCATSRGGVRSGTQYFGPGTRLLVL.

The rearrangement uses TRBV13 and TRBJ2-3; D possibly corresponds to TRBD2 (5 bases). V was trimmed by 3 bases and J by 2 bases, leaving 6 bases between them. CDR1 is PRHDT, CDR2 FYEKMQ, per germline (reference sequence). The CDR3 length is 13 residues. CDR3 DNA sequence: TGTGCCAGCAGCTTTAGCGTCACAGATACGCAGTATTTT. Translation gives CASSFSVTDTQYF. Filled out from reference TRBV13 and TRBJ2-3, the complete variable domain reads AAGVIQSPRHLIKEKRETATLKCYPIPRHDTVYWYQQGPGQDPQFLISFYEKMQSDKGSIPDRFSAQQFSDYHSELNMSSLELGDSALYFCASSFSVTDTQYFGPGTRLTVL.

This clone has just one count. This chain joins TRBV25-1 and TRBJ2-3, with 12 nucleotides matching TRBD2. In germline, CDR1 is MGHDK, CDR2 SYGVNS. The length of the CDR3 is 15 residues. V gave up 8 bases and J gave up 3 bases; unmatched junction bases: 6. The CDR3, as DNA: TGTGCCAGCTTGACCACTAGCGGGAGGACAGATACGCAGTATTTT. It codes for CASLTTSGRTDTQYF. Supplemented by reference TRBV25-1 and TRBJ2-3, the full variable domain reads EADIYQTPRYLVIGTGKKITLECSQTMGHDKMYWYQQDPGMELHLIHYSYGVNSTEKGDLSSESTVSRIRTEHFPLTLESARPSHTSQYLCASLTTSGRTDTQYFGPGTRLTVL.

This clone was counted between two and nine times. The chain links TRBV4-1 to TRBJ2-2; unclear D gene. Germline-derived CDR1 and CDR2 are MGHRA and YSYEKL. The V end was cut by 3 bases, the J end by 6 bases, with 11 bases between. This CDR3 spans 14 amino acids. The CDR3 bases are TGCGCCAGCAGCCACCTCGGGCGGTCCGGGGAGCTGTTTTTT. Translated: CASSHLGRSGELFF.

V and J are TRBV5-1 and TRBJ1-2, with TRBD1 identical over 9 bases. The CDR3 spans 15 residues. Trimming took 0 bases from V and 6 from J; bases not matched to a gene: 6. Germline V gene lookup returns CDR1 SGHRS and CDR2 YFSETQ. The CDR3 DNA follows: TGCGCCAGCAGCTTGGCCTGGGGGGACAGGGATGGCTACACCTTC. This gives the protein CASSLAWGDRDGYTF. Full variable domain (missing parts from reference TRBV5-1 and TRBJ1-2): KAGVTQTPRYLIKTRGQQVTLSCSPISGHRSVSWYQQTPGQGLQFLFEYFSETQRNKGNFPGRFSGRQFSNSRSEMNVSTLELGDSALYLCASSLAWGDRDGYTFGSGTRLTVV.

V and J are TRBV6-2 or TRBV6-3 and TRBJ1-6; no firm D call. The germline CDR1 and CDR2 sequences are MNHEY and SVGEGT. The CDR3 loop spans 13 amino acids. Trimming stripped 5 bases from V and 15 bases from J, with 17 bases between. The CDR3 sequence is CASSDFTPPSLHF. Here the CDR3 DNA reads TGTGCCAGCAGTGACTTTACCCCCCCAAGCCTCCACTTT.

CDR3 DNA: TGTGCCAGCAGTTACTCATGGGACAGTCTACCTGAAGCTTTCTTT. Its translation is CASSYSWDSLPEAFF. This chain connects TRBV6-5 to TRBJ1-1, with 7 positions matching TRBD1. Germline V gene sequence: CDR1 MNHEY, CDR2 SVGAGI. CDR3 size: 15 residues. V was clipped by 0 bases and J by 6 bases; unmatched bases: 7.

In nucleotides, the CDR3 is TGTGCCAGCAGCTTATCCCCGGGGGTGGATACGCAGTATTTT. Its translation: CASSLSPGVDTQYF. The chain couples TRBV7-3 to TRBJ2-3; weak D call: TRBD2 (6 bases). The CDR3 totals 14 residues. Germline V gives CDR1 SGHTA, CDR2 FQGTGA. Trimming took 2 bases from V and 6 from J, leaving 12 bases between them.

This sequence joins TRBV15 and TRBJ2-3, with a tentative D call TRBD2 (5 bases). The ends were cut back, 5 bases at V and 0 bases at J, with 9 bases in the middle. Germline CDR1 LNHNV, CDR2 YYDKDF (reference sequence). CDR3 length equals 14 residues. The DNA for the CDR3 is TGTGCCACCAGCGGTCCGGGGAGCACAGATACGCAGTATTTT. This translates into CATSGPGSTDTQYF.

Note on this clone: The sample has other DNA sequences that encode this CDR3 too. The chain couples TRBV24-1 to TRBJ1-5, with D tentatively TRBD1 (6 bases). Trimming removed 2 bases from V and 9 bases from J, with 13 bases in between. Germline V gives CDR1 KGHDR, CDR2 SFDVKD. This CDR3 is built from 14 residues. The CDR3, as DNA: TGTGCCACCAGTGATTCTACAGGGCGTCGGCCCCAGCATTTT. It yields the protein CATSDSTGRRPQHF.

This clone was counted only a few times. This sequence joins TRBV4-1 and TRBJ1-4, with D unclear. The V and J ends lost 1 base and 3 bases respectively, with 6 bases between them. Germline V CDR1 and CDR2: MGHRA, YSYEKL. The CDR3 totals 14 residues. This CDR3 reads CASSQGVANEKLFF. The CDR3, as DNA: TGCGCCAGCAGCCAAGGGGTGGCTAATGAAAAACTGTTTTTT.

The chain is built from TRBV27 and TRBJ2-5; D uncertain. The CDR3 extends over 11 amino acids. V gave up 10 bases and J gave up 0 bases, with 6 bases separating them. Germline V CDR1 and CDR2: MNHEY, SMNVEV (reference sequence). The DNA of the CDR3 is TGTGCCACCTCCGACCAAGAGACCCAGTACTTC. It specifies CATSDQETQYF.

This clone has a single count. J is TRBJ2-1 and V is TRBV9; D uncertain. V was cut by 4 bases and J by 6 bases, with 20 bases left in between. The CDR3 is 16 residues long. Germline CDR1 and CDR2: SGDLS and YYNGEE. The CDR3 region is CASSSVGLGSRNEQFF. CDR3 sequence (DNA): TGTGCCAGCAGCTCCGTAGGGTTGGGGTCTCGCAATGAGCAGTTCTTC.

This clone was recorded once. The chain carries TRBV6-6 and TRBJ2-7; 7 bases agree with TRBD1. The V gene end was trimmed by 6 bases and the J gene end by 1 base; junction bases not matched to a gene: 3. Per germline, CDR1 MNHNY and CDR2 SVGAGI (reference sequence). There are 13 residues in the CDR3. CDR3 sequence: CASSRDRSYEQYF. CDR3 bases: TGTGCCAGCAGCCGGGACAGATCCTACGAGCAGTACTTC.

The chain couples TRBV5-1 to TRBJ2-1; either TRBD1 or TRBD2 may fit D (5 bases each). This CDR3 comprises 15 residues. The ends were cut back, 6 bases at V and 0 bases at J, with 13 bases in the middle. Germline V gene data show CDR1 as SGHRS and CDR2 as YFSETQ. The CDR3 is CASTWGSVSYNEQFF. The CDR3 DNA is TGCGCCAGCACCTGGGGGTCGGTCTCCTACAATGAGCAGTTCTTC.

The sample holds one count of this clone. This sequence joins TRBV5-1 and TRBJ2-6; TRBD1 matches at 7 bases. The V and J ends lost 2 bases and 2 bases, in that order; junction bases with no gene match: 4. The germline V gene has CDR1 SGHRS and CDR2 YFSETQ. The CDR3 totals 16 residues. In nucleotides, the CDR3 is TGCGCCAGCAGCTTTCAGACAGGGCCTGGGGCCAACGTCCTGACTTTC. This encodes CASSFQTGPGANVLTF.

This chain links TRBV6-6 with TRBJ2-5; possible D gene TRBD2, 6 bases. CDR1 and CDR2 (germline): MNHNY, SVGAGI (reference sequence). The CDR3 is made up of 13 amino acids. Trimming took off 6 bases at V and 3 bases at J, with 11 bases between the two ends. Here the CDR3 reads CASRAPSEETQYF. As DNA, the CDR3 is TGTGCCAGCAGAGCCCCTAGCGAAGAGACCCAGTACTTC.